This entry lists 2 T cell receptor beta chains sequenced from one sample in a study of blood T cell repertoires in COVID-19. Data came from immunoSEQ multiplex PCR; TCRdb stores just in-frame clones and leaves some out. The data contain some 200,000 clones, more than 80% of them singletons. Sequenced input: PBMCs or T cells enriched from blood (not recorded which). The receptors come from a woman between 40 and 55 years old with acute COVID-19.

V and J are TRBV19 and TRBJ1-4; possibly TRBD1 for D (5 bases). This CDR3 has 15 amino acids. The ends were cut back, 5 bases at V and 7 bases at J, with 17 bases in the middle. Germline V gene lookup returns CDR1 LNHDA and CDR2 SQIVND (reference sequence). CDR3 protein: CASSPLESGFEKLFF. As DNA, the CDR3 is TGTGCCAGTAGTCCACTCGAGTCAGGGTTTGAAAAACTGTTTTTT.

This sequence joins TRBV5-6 and TRBJ1-6, with TRBD1 as a possible D gene (6 bases). Germline CDR1 is SGHDT and CDR2 is YYEEEE. The CDR3 has 14 residues. The V end was cut by 7 bases, the J end by 10 bases, with 18 bases between. CDR3 coding DNA: TGTGCCAGCTCCTCTACAGGGTACGGGTCACCCCTCCACTTT. Encoded protein: CASSSTGYGSPLHF.